The source of this T cell receptor beta chain is a study of T-cell memory formation after mild COVID-19. TCRdb itself ran the 5' RACE reads through MiXCR, one entry per CDR3 protein. Among more than 100,000 distinct CDR3 sequences listed, approximately 5.9% were seen once. This clonotype showed up many times. The sample comprised PBMCs or a T cell subset sorted from them (not recorded which). This TCR was sampled from an adult woman who had mild COVID-19 (a few samples of this study predate the infection). Cell type and time point are not known.

CDR3 protein: CASRARAHEQYF. CDR3 nucleotides: TGTGCCAGCAGAGCCAGGGCCCACGAGCAGTACTTC. The chain has TRBV7-3 and TRBJ2-7; weak D call: TRBD1 (5 bases). V was clipped by 6 bases and J by 5 bases, with 11 bases between them. The germline gives CDR1 SGHTA, CDR2 FQGTGA. The CDR3 length is 12 residues. Supplemented by reference TRBV7-3 and TRBJ2-7, the full variable domain reads GAGVSQTPSNKVTEKGKYVELRCDPISGHTALYWYRQSLGQGPEFLIYFQGTGAADDSGLPNDRFFAVRPEGSVSTLKIQRTERGDSAVYLCASRARAHEQYFGPGTRLTVT.